This record looks at one T cell receptor (beta chain) sequence and its context. Its antigen remains undetermined. The record has no base qualities; no much larger clone is one base away. V and J lose 2 bases and 5 bases, and a span of 19 bases separates them. The germline V gene provides CDR1 SGDLS and CDR2 YYNGEE. From the cysteine up to the phenylalanine, the CDR3 has a length of 16 residues. Just CDR3 DNA is preserved here, 48 bases in frame from base 1. The donors were healthy, HIV-negative adults with no recently reported acute infections or vaccinations. Every donor was a Caucasian adult living in Nashville, Tennessee, USA. CD4+ T cells were enriched through magnetic negative selection, after which naive cells were positively selected on CD45RA and the remaining negative fraction served as the memory subset. Blood was collected by leukapheresis, and PBMCs were isolated by Ficoll-Histopaque density gradient centrifugation and then cryopreserved in liquid nitrogen vapor phase. Analytical flow cytometry was used to check the purity and quantity of every magnetically sorted T cell population. From each sorted fraction, genomic DNA was isolated and quantified by UV absorbance on a Nanodrop 2000c.

Using the deep immunoSEQ assay, multiplex PCR amplified TCR CDR3 regions from genomic DNA. Extracted genomic DNA from each cell subset was distributed evenly across all wells of several immunoSEQ 96-well plates, and each plate was treated as a replicate. For sorted subsets, each replicate PCR was loaded with 150 to 250 ng genomic DNA, equivalent to some 31,000 T cell genomes. Purified libraries were measured with a Qubit 3.0 fluorometer, size-checked on a Bioanalyzer 2100, and measured again with the KAPA Library Quantification kit. Every immunoSEQ 96-well plate was sequenced on a separate single-read 150-cycle Illumina NextSeq 550 flow cell. Processing in the source paper ran as follows. Because only junctional sequences without quality scores were contained in the immunoSEQ output, filtering matching that applied to full-length reads could not be performed. To assign V/J genes and CDR3, sequences were annotated using PyIR, a Python wrapper for IgBLAST v1.9, with IMGT germline references. Reads with weak V/J assignments (E-value above 1e-6), missing CDR3, stop codons, out-of-frame junctions, or ambiguous translated residues were removed. A V3J clonotype was defined by an identical inferred V gene, J gene, and CDR3 amino acid sequence. Percentage overlap between repertoires was calculated by dividing the number of shared unique clonotypes by the size of the smaller repertoire. Richness of each repertoire was evaluated using RTK rarefaction, the Chao1 estimator, and Recon v2.1 estimates of unobserved clonotypes. Generation probabilities were computed with OLGA for all TCRbeta clonotypes obtained by the gDNA method from a few donors. Sourced from immuneACCESS, this table was stored by TCRdb with only in-frame sequences that have V and J called. A share of the clones is absent; for the studies checked, an unresolved V gene accounts for under half, and the remainder has no known explanation. V and J calls and clone size come straight from that table; D and trimming were deduced from the DNA. Across this sample there are around 1.6 million clones, with 98% seen only once. The ten largest make up around 0.47% of the sample.

This record belongs to a study of shared clonotypes between healthy human individuals (dated by TCRdb to 2020 to 2021). For the study in its entirety: A couple of women and a few men aged 18 to 49 years were included in the cohort. For each donor, three plates each were used for CD4 naive and CD4 memory, two plates were used for CD8 naive, and one plate was used for CD8 memory. Blood TCR repertoires of several healthy adults were deeply sequenced to estimate repertoire size and the extent of clonotype sharing between individuals. To increase sequencing depth and limit assay-specific biases, different laboratories used diverse techniques to prepare libraries and sequence TCR repertoires. Leukapheresis yielded between about 0.94 and 8.9 billion PBMCs per donor. Broader findings and caveats from the paper: Clonotypes shared by all four sorted-subset donors showed higher generation probabilities than non-shared clonotypes. Because the study included only a small number of donors, the genetic and exposure-history diversity represented was limited. Naive subsets generally had larger estimated clonotype richness than memory subsets. Across a handful of donors, approximately 4.9% of naive CD4, roughly 3.8% of naive CD8, 2% to 2.5% of memory CD4, and approximately 0.4% of memory CD8 clonotypes were shared. Based on pairwise subsampling, the degree of clonotype sharing among donors was expected to be affected by sequencing depth. Sampling was restricted to blood, and TCR repertoires in tissue are likely to differ from TCR repertoires in blood. Rarefaction of sorted-subset datasets indicated incomplete sequencing despite the large sequencing depth.

The chain employs TRBV9 and TRBJ1-2, with TRBD1 as a weak D call on 5 bases. The sequenced material came from naive CD4+ T cells sorted from blood. The cell subset or site label on this specimen signifies: CD45RA+ positively selected. The clonotype originates from a man aged 25-40 years in good health. The nucleotides are TGTGCCAGCAGCGTCAGGGACCACCCGGGCGGATATGGCTACACCTTC. This gives the protein CASSVRDHPGGYGYTF.